The rows below give T cell receptor beta chains drawn from one sample of a study of T cell repertoires in cytomegalovirus infection. TCRdb redid the calling of the reads with MiXCR, one entry per CDR3 protein. Of 900,000 to 950,000 distinct CDR3 sequences in the sample, about a third were seen once. Their cognate antigens are unknown. The sample was cultured CD8+ T cells from PBMCs, taken from culture after CMV antigen stimulation. These TCRs come from a human donor in good health (CMV status not recorded). Some clones in this sample may be carry-over from other donors' samples. Both conserved end residues are part of each CDR3. Not all rows give a size; the values are once, few, many and, for expanded clones, a class.

>TRBJ1-5|NA|TRBV19
CASSIADFSNQPQHF
>TRBJ1-1|many|TRBV7-9
CASRPGQGRTEAFF
>TRBJ2-2|NA|TRBV12-3/TRBV12-4
CASSSAPPTTGELFF
>TRBJ1-1|few|TRBV12-3/TRBV12-4
CATDRDTEAFF
>TRBJ1-6|few|TRBV15
CATSSGQLHSPLHF
>TRBJ2-6|once|TRBV5-1
CASSFRRFSGANVLTF
>TRBJ1-1|NA|TRBV19
CASSRYRDMNTEAFF
>TRBJ2-1|NA|TRBV7-9
CASSLERKRSSYNEQFF
>TRBJ1-1|NA|TRBV7-9
CASSRADTENTEAFF
>TRBJ1-2|NA|TRBV6-5
CASRNSGQEGGYTF
>TRBJ2-3|few|TRBV27
CASSLSWGGAPDTQYF
>TRBJ1-4|NA|TRBV12-3/TRBV12-4
CASTDRLNEKLFF
>TRBJ2-7|few|TRBV4-1
CASSQVGPADEQYF
>TRBJ1-5|few|TRBV27
CASSGQGAGQPQHF
>TRBJ2-1|NA|TRBV7-9
CASSLVSGSSLNEQFF
>TRBJ2-1|NA|TRBV4-1
CASSQARGRVDEQFF
>TRBJ1-2|many|TRBV24-1
CATSDGGRNYGYTF
>TRBJ2-5|few|TRBV28
CASSSATSALQETQYF
>TRBJ2-2|NA|TRBV28
CASSLREHRNTGELFF
>TRBJ1-6|NA|TRBV7-2
CASRRINSPLHF
>TRBJ2-3|NA|TRBV28
CASSHPLDTQYF
>TRBJ1-4|few|TRBV12-3/TRBV12-4
CASSPSSNEKLFF
>TRBJ2-3|NA|TRBV6-5
CASSWGGGATDTQYF
>TRBJ2-5|NA|TRBV7-3
CASSLLGGGQETQYF